This TCR beta chain is drawn from a study of T-cell memory formation after mild COVID-19. Study-wide findings and caveats: Chiefly within CM and EM were the contracting CD4+ clones; CD8+ ones were within EMRA. There was a balanced CD4/CD8 profile in clones contracting day 15 to 85, and later expanders leaned CD4+. Prior to infection, memory already included some responding clones, suggesting cross-reactive memory joined.

Details on this clonotype: Its specificity is not known.

The germline V and J ends were trimmed by 4 bases and 2 bases, with 9 bases remaining between them. CDR1 and CDR2 from the germline V gene are SGHTA and FQGNSA. The CDR3 has 14 amino acids. TCRdb independently ran MiXCR on the 5' RACE reads; one entry per CDR3 protein. This sample has hundreds of thousands of distinct CDR3 sequences, with around 15% found just once. The chain joins TRBV7-2 to TRBJ1-3; no clear D. The sequencing input was PBMCs or a T cell subset sorted from them (not recorded which). The TCR sequence derives from a young man who had mild COVID-19 (a few samples of this study predate the infection). Cell type and time point are not known. The CDR3, as DNA: TGTGCCAGCAGCTCCGGAGTGGCTGGAAACACCATATATTTT. This encodes CASSSGVAGNTIYF.